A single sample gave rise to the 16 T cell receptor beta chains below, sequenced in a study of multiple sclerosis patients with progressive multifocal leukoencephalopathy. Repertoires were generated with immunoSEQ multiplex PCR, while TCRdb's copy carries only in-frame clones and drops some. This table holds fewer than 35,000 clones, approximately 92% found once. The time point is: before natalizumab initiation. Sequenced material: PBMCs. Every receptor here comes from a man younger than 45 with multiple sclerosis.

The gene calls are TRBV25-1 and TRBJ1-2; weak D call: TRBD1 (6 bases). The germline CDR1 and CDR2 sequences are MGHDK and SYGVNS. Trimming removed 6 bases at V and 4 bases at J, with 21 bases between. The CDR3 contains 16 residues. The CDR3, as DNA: TGTGCCAGCAGCGCGGGGGGCCGATCGAGAAGCTATGGCTACACCTTC. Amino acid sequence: CASSAGGRSRSYGYTF.

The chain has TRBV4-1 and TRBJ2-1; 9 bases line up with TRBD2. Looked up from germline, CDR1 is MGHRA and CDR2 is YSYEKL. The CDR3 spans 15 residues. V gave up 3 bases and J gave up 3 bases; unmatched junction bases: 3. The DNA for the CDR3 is TGCGCCAGCAGCCATGGACTAGCGTACTACAATGAGCAGTTCTTC. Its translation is CASSHGLAYYNEQFF.

The chain's CDR3 is CSVAGTGGGTEAFF. CDR3 DNA sequence: TGCAGCGTCGCGGGAACAGGGGGCGGCACTGAAGCTTTCTTT. The chain joins TRBV29-1 to TRBJ1-1, with TRBD1 matching over 9 bases. CDR1 and CDR2 (germline): SQVTM, ANQGSEA. The CDR3 runs 14 residues. V lost 6 bases and J lost 4; bases outside the gene matches: 9.

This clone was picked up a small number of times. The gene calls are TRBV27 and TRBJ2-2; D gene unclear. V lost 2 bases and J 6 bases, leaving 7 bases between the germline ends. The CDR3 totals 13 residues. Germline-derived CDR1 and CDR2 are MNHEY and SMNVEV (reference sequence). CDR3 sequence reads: CASSLVGPGELFF. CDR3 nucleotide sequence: TGTGCCAGCAGTTTAGTTGGTCCCGGGGAGCTGTTTTTT.

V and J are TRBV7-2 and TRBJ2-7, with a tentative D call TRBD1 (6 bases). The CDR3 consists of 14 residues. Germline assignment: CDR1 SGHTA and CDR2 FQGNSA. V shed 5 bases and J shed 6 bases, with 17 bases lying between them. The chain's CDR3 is CASSLGQRQTEQYF. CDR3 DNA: TGTGCCAGCAGCCTCGGACAGCGTCAGACCGAGCAGTACTTC.

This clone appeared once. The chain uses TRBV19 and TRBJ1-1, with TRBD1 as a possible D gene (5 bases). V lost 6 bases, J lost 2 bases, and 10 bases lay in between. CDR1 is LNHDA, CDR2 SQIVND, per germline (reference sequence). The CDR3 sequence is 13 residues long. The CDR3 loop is CASRKGANTEAFF. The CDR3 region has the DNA TGTGCCAGTAGAAAAGGGGCCAACACTGAAGCTTTCTTT.

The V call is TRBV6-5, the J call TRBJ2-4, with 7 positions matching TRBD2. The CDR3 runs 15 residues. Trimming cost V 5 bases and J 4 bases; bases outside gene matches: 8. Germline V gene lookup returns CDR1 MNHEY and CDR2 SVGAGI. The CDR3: CASSPRAGGKNIQYF. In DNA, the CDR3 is TGTGCCAGCAGTCCCCGAGCCGGGGGGAAAAACATTCAGTACTTC.

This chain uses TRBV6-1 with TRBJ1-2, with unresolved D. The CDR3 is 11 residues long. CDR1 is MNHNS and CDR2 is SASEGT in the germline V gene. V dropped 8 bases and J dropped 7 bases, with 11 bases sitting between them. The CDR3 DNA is TGTGCCAGCGCAATGGTCCTTGGCTACACCTTC. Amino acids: CASAMVLGYTF.

DNA for the CDR3: TGTGCCGGCCGTAGCGGAGCCTTGGCAGATACGCAGTATTTT. This translates into CAGRSGALADTQYF. The V call is TRBV2, the J call TRBJ2-3; tentative D call: TRBD2 (6 bases). The CDR3 consists of 14 residues. V shed 11 bases and J shed 4 bases, with 19 bases lying between them. Germline values: CDR1 SNHLY, CDR2 FYNNEI.

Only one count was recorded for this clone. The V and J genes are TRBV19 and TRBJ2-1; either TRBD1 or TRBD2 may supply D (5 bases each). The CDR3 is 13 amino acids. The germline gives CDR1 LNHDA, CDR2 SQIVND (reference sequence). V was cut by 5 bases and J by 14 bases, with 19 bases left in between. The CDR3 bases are TGTGCCAGTAGTCCCGGACAATCACTCGGGGAGTTCTTC. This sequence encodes CASSPGQSLGEFF.

The CDR3 coding sequence is TGTGCCAGTAGTATAGAGGTACTCCGTCCGCAGTTCTTC. Its protein product is CASSIEVLRPQFF. The chain is built from TRBV19 and TRBJ2-1; D is undetermined. Looked up from germline, CDR1 is LNHDA and CDR2 is SQIVND (reference sequence). Trimming took off 0 bases at V and 12 bases at J, with 12 bases between the two ends. The CDR3 has 13 residues.

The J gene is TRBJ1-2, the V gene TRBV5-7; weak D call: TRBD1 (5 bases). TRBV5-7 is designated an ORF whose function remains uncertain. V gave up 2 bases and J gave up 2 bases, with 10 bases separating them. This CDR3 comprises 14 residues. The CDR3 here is CASSFWGVNYGYTF. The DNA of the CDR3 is TGTGCCAGCAGCTTTTGGGGCGTCAACTATGGCTACACCTTC.

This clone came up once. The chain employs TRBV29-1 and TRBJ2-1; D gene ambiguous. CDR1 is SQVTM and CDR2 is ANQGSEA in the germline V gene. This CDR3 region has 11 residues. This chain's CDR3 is CGCVSDHEQFF. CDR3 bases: TGCGGATGTGTGAGCGATCATGAGCAGTTCTTC.

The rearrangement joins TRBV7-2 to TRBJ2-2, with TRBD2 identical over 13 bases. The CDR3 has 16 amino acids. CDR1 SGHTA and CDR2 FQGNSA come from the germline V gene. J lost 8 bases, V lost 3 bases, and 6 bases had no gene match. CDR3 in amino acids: CASSLTSGRNSGELFF. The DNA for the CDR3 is TGTGCCAGCAGCTTGACTAGCGGGAGGAATTCTGGGGAGCTGTTTTTT.

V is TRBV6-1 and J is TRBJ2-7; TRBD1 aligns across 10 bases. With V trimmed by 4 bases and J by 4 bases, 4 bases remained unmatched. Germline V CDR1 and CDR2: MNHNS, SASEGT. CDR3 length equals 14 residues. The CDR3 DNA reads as TGTGCCAGCAGTGTAGACAGGGGGCGGTACGAGCAGTACGTC. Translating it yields CASSVDRGRYEQYV.

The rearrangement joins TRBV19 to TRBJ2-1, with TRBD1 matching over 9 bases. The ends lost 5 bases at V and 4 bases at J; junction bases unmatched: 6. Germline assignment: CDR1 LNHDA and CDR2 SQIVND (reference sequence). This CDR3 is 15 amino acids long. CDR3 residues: CASSGYGTGYNEQFF. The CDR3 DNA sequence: TGTGCCAGTAGTGGCTACGGGACAGGGTACAATGAGCAGTTCTTC.